This is a list of T cell receptor beta chains from one sample in a study of cytomegalovirus exposure and HLA in healthy donors. Data came from immunoSEQ multiplex PCR; TCRdb stores just in-frame clones and leaves some out. The sample holds about 140,000 clones, around 75% seen once. The sample comprised PBMCs. The receptors here all came from a young man in good health and CMV-seropositive. Each CDR3 is given without its conserved first and last residue. Clone size is shown for a subset of rows, as once, few, many or a class of expanded clone.

>-|TRBV2
ASSNSGRGEQY
>few|TRBV30
AWRGGVGNEQF
>-|TRBV19
ASRRISGRSPGELF
>-|TRBV27
ASSLIGGAGYEQY
>-|TRBV28
ASSSTSYGSSYNEQF
>once|TRBV5-1
ASSLEGVVTDTQY
>once|TRBV5-1
ASWGTSGTSTDTQY
>few|TRBV28
ASFGGILGTDTQY
>-|TRBV5-5
ASSFIVANTEAF
>-|TRBV25-1
ASSDLASGSYEQY
>-|TRBV6-1
ASSEWGGRSLEQY
>-|TRBV5-1
ASSPTGLEQY
>-|TRBV14
ASSRGGAYEQY
>-|TRBV7-9
ASSHSPQHGYT
>few|TRBV6-5
ASRTGTSGQYEQY
>-|TRBV27
ASSPLQVFRTEAF
>-|TRBV7-3
ASSFSGPWETQY
>-|TRBV6-1
ASKRTGVMGELF
>-|TRBV15
ATSRGLAGAIEEQY
>-|TRBV7-3
ASSLTGTGIDTQY
>-|TRBV19
ASSTADTSTDTQY
>once|TRBV7-8
ASGYRVSYEQY
>-|TRBV5-1
ASSLGRGQGKMVETQY
>-|TRBV28
ASSFVRGRGDEQY
>-|TRBV18
ASSPDRVGANVLT
>-|TRBV7-9
ASSLVGSGANVLT
>once|TRBV7-6
ASSLAPPGTTLYNEQF
>-|TRBV28
ASILSGMGETQY
>-|TRBV5-1
ASSLPEAGNTIY
>-|TRBV19
ASSDFRSGLNNYEQY
>-|TRBV5-1
ASSSLIIGNTEAF
>-|TRBV9
ASSSRTGGGYGYT
>few|TRBV7-9
ASSLGGGSGNTIY
>-|TRBV28
ASGTAGTDTQY
>-|TRBV5-1
ASRLTSGRSYNEQF
>-|TRBV15
ATSARDRGNTEAF
>-|TRBV9
ASSVGTAVYNEQF
>-|TRBV28
ASSLGTGGVGNQPQH
>-|TRBV5-1
ASSLETGGRTEAF
>-|TRBV28
ASSPRLAGVYEQY
>-|TRBV5-4
ASSLDRVGEQY
>-|TRBV28
ASSSWSGRDSYEQY
>-|TRBV30
AWSVKETDRWAEAF
>-|TRBV10-3
AISDRDRGAYSSGNTIY
>-|TRBV28
ATFRVNTEAF
>-|TRBV5-1
SSSSNGGVKTEAF
>once|TRBV2
ASRAGAEAF
>-|TRBV28
ASQGIGGGSADTQY
>-|TRBV7-9
SSSWAGTSGRRNEQF
>-|TRBV29-1
SVVSLAKNIQY
>once|TRBV27
ASSLSSGTYEQY
>-|TRBV13
ASSLDSPEQF
>few|TRBV21-1
ASSKTSGSTTEQF